Below, 30 T cell receptor beta chains from the same sample are listed, as sequenced in a study. One entry per CDR3 protein results from TCRdb running MiXCR on the 5' RACE reads. This table has roughly 40,000 distinct CDR3 sequences, 15% to 20% appearing once. Sequenced input: naive CD4+ T cells sorted from a lymph node. Described subset: naive CD4+ T cells, CD4+CD45RA+CD25-. These receptors came from a female donor with breast cancer.

This clonotype has at least ten counts. The V gene is TRBV6-1, the J gene TRBJ1-2; possible D gene TRBD1, 5 bases. V dropped 5 bases and J dropped 5 bases, with 18 bases sitting between them. CDR1 and CDR2 from the germline V gene are MNHNS and SASEGT. This CDR3 has 15 amino acids. The CDR3 protein is CASSLVEGFEYGYTF. CDR3 bases: TGTGCCAGCAGTCTGGTGGAGGGGTTTGAATATGGCTACACCTTC.

In its sample, this clonotype was seen a few times. CDR3 nucleotide sequence: TGCGCCAGCAGCTTGGTTGGGACTAGCGTCTACGAGCAGTACTTC. Residues: CASSLVGTSVYEQYF. The rearrangement uses TRBV5-1 and TRBJ2-7; 10 bases align to TRBD2. V lost 0 bases and J lost 3; bases outside the gene matches: 3. Germline V lookup: CDR1 SGHRS, CDR2 YFSETQ. The CDR3 spans 15 residues.

This clonotype was seen just once. This clone may be a read error of a much larger clone one base away. In DNA form, the CDR3 reads TGTGCCGGCAGCTCAGGGGGGAACACTGAAGCTTTCTTT. Protein sequence: CAGSSGGNTEAFF. The V gene is TRBV7-9, the J gene TRBJ1-1; TRBD1 matches 7 bases. The CDR3 runs 13 residues. Germline CDR1 is SEHNR and CDR2 is FQNEAQ (reference sequence).

The CDR3 here is CASSQGWTSGRAAGELFF. CDR3 coding DNA: TGCGCCAGCAGCCAAGGTTGGACTAGCGGGAGGGCCGCCGGGGAGCTGTTTTTT. The chain joins TRBV4-1 to TRBJ2-2; 15 bases are shared with TRBD2. Unmatched junction bases numbered 6, after V lost 1 base and J lost 6 bases. Germline values: CDR1 MGHRA, CDR2 YSYEKL. The CDR3 consists of 18 residues.

This clonotype has only a few counts. The DNA for the CDR3 is TGCGCCAGCAGCCAGGTTAGCGGGCCACTCTACGAGCAGTACTTC. Protein product: CASSQVSGPLYEQYF. The V gene is TRBV4-1, the J gene TRBJ2-7; 7 positions agree with TRBD2. Trimming cost V 3 bases and J 3 bases; bases outside gene matches: 8. The CDR3 runs 15 residues. CDR1 MGHRA and CDR2 YSYEKL come from the germline V gene.

This clonotype was observed at least ten times. The V and J genes are TRBV10-3 and TRBJ1-2; D not certain. Germline loops: CDR1 ENHRY, CDR2 SYGVKD. The CDR3 is 12 residues long. The V and J ends lost 8 bases and 8 bases respectively, with 15 bases between them. CDR3 sequence: CAIDDNEKGYTF. CDR3 DNA sequence: TGTGCCATCGACGACAACGAGAAGGGCTACACCTTC.

The chain has TRBV11-1 and TRBJ1-1; weak D call: TRBD1 (6 bases). V lost 5 bases and J 5 bases, leaving 15 bases between the germline ends. CDR3 size: 14 residues. CDR1 is SGHAT, CDR2 FQDESV, per germline (reference sequence). The CDR3 sequence is CASSQQGRRTEAFF. The CDR3 bases are TGTGCCAGCAGCCAACAGGGCCGTCGTACTGAAGCTTTCTTT.

The chain couples TRBV28 to TRBJ1-2, with 7 bases aligning to TRBD1. J was trimmed by 4 bases and V by 4 bases; bases with no gene match: 6. This CDR3 is built from 14 residues. Germline assignment: CDR1 MDHEN and CDR2 SYDVKM. This chain's CDR3 is CASSSQGESYGYTF. Here the CDR3 DNA reads TGTGCCAGCAGTTCTCAGGGGGAGAGCTATGGCTACACCTTC.

V gene TRBV20-1 combines with J gene TRBJ2-4; 8 bases match TRBD1. Trimming cost V 4 bases and J 5 bases; bases outside gene matches: 13. This CDR3 has 16 residues. The germline gives CDR1 DFQATT, CDR2 SNEGSKA (reference sequence). CDR3 loop: CSAIEITGTGENIQYF. The CDR3 DNA sequence: TGCAGTGCTATAGAAATTACCGGGACAGGAGAAAACATTCAGTACTTC.

This clonotype came up many times. This chain joins TRBV4-3 and TRBJ2-6, with no clear D. V lost 0 bases and J 0 bases, leaving 3 bases between the germline ends. The CDR3 is 15 amino acids. The germline gives CDR1 LGHNA, CDR2 YSLEER. The CDR3 nucleotides are TGCGCCAGCAGCCAAGACAGCTCTGGGGCCAACGTCCTGACTTTC. It yields the protein CASSQDSSGANVLTF.

J is TRBJ2-1 and V is TRBV12-3 or TRBV12-4; 9 bases fit TRBD1. V shed 5 bases and J 10 bases; nucleotides not matched to a gene: 3. There are 12 residues in the CDR3. CDR3 coding DNA: TGTGCCAGCAGTCCAACAGGGGGCGAGCAGTTCTTC. Translation: CASSPTGGEQFF.

The chain carries TRBV7-9 and TRBJ2-3, with no clear D. CDR3 size: 14 residues. Per germline, CDR1 SEHNR and CDR2 FQNEAQ (reference sequence). Trimming removed 2 bases at V and 4 bases at J, with 10 bases between. CDR3 in amino acids: CASSLRSLPDTQYF. CDR3 nucleotide sequence: TGTGCCAGCAGCTTAAGAAGTTTGCCAGATACGCAGTATTTT.

This clonotype was counted many times. The CDR3 here is CASSFGDIDEKLFF. As DNA, the CDR3 is TGCGCCAGCAGCTTTGGGGACATAGATGAAAAACTGTTTTTT. The chain couples TRBV5-1 to TRBJ1-4; TRBD1 is a possible D gene (6 bases). Germline CDR1 is SGHRS and CDR2 is YFSETQ. V lost 2 bases, J lost 6 bases, and 11 bases lay in between. The CDR3 covers 14 residues.

Concerning this clonotype itself: With a much larger clone just one base away, this may be a read error. The chain carries TRBV5-5 and TRBJ1-2; D call uncertain. CDR3 length equals 12 residues. Germline values: CDR1 SGHKS, CDR2 YYEKEE (reference sequence). Trimming took 2 bases from V and 8 from J, leaving 10 bases between them. The CDR3 nucleotides read TGTGCCAGCAGCTTACGGGGAGAGGGCTACACCTTC. This gives the protein CASSLRGEGYTF.

There are a few counts of this clonotype. The chain employs TRBV5-1 and TRBJ2-3; D uncertain. The germline gives CDR1 SGHRS, CDR2 YFSETQ. The CDR3 loop spans 13 amino acids. The V end was cut by 2 bases, the J end by 2 bases, with 6 bases between. CDR3: CASSFSYTDTQYF. Written as DNA, the CDR3 is TGCGCCAGCAGCTTTAGCTACACAGATACGCAGTATTTT.

In its sample, this clonotype was seen a few times. The V call is TRBV2, the J call TRBJ1-2, with TRBD1 identical over 7 bases. Germline V gene lookup returns CDR1 SNHLY and CDR2 FYNNEI. Trimming took 1 base from V and 10 from J; bases not matched to a gene: 6. CDR3 length: 13 amino acids. The CDR3 reads CASSEGRGPDYTF. DNA for the CDR3: TGTGCCAGCAGTGAAGGGAGGGGGCCTGACTACACCTTC.

The chain joins TRBV7-2 to TRBJ2-1; D is ambiguous. Trimming took 5 bases from V and 0 from J, leaving 20 bases between them. This CDR3 region has 18 residues. Germline CDR1 reads SGHTA; CDR2 reads FQGNSA. The CDR3 spells CASSQPKGRYASYNEQFF. In DNA form, the CDR3 reads TGTGCCAGCAGCCAACCAAAGGGCAGATATGCCTCCTACAATGAGCAGTTCTTC. The entire variable domain, with the rest obtained from reference TRBV7-2 and TRBJ2-1, is as follows: GAGVSQSPSNKVTEKGKDVELRCDPISGHTALYWYRQSLGQGLEFLIYFQGNSAPDKSGLPSDRFSAERTGGSVSTLTIQRTQQEDSAVYLCASSQPKGRYASYNEQFFGPGTRLTVL.

This clonotype was counted a few times. A junction boundary mismatches the germline segment, possibly from a read error. The chain uses TRBV10-3 and TRBJ2-2; weak D call: TRBD1 (6 bases). Germline-derived CDR1 and CDR2 are ENHRY and SYGVKD. This CDR3 spans 17 amino acids. This CDR3 reads CAIRGPLDSRNTGELSF. CDR3 sequence (DNA): TGTGCCATCAGGGGGCCCCTGGACAGTCGAAACACCGGGGAGCTGTCTTTT.

The sample holds a few counts of this clonotype. The J gene is TRBJ1-5, the V gene TRBV6-5, with 7 bases lining up with TRBD1. J was trimmed by 7 bases and V by 9 bases; bases with no gene match: 6. CDR3 length: 12 residues. Germline lookup yields CDR1 MNHEY and CDR2 SVGAGI. CDR3 DNA: TGTGCCAGTTCACAGGGGAGACAGCCCCAGCATTTT. Residues: CASSQGRQPQHF.

Comment on this clonotype: This may be a read error, as it is one base from a much larger clone. The chain is built from TRBV7-9 and TRBJ2-1; D remains unclear. The CDR3 is made up of 12 amino acids. With 1 base removed from V and 11 bases from J, the gap between germline ends came to 9 bases. Per the germline V gene, CDR1 is SEHNR and CDR2 is FQNEAQ (reference sequence). In DNA form, the CDR3 reads TGTGCCAGCAGCTTAGTAGCCGGTAAGCAGTTCTTC. It codes for CASSLVAGKQFF.

This clonotype was recorded a few times. J is TRBJ2-5 and V is TRBV3-1; D uncertain. The V end was cut by 0 bases, the J end by 1 base, with 12 bases between. The CDR3 has 16 residues. Germline V gene lookup returns CDR1 LGHDT and CDR2 YNNKEL (reference sequence). In DNA form, the CDR3 reads TGTGCCAGCAGCCAAGATAAGGGCGACCGCCAAGAGACCCAGTACTTC. Residues: CASSQDKGDRQETQYF.

This clonotype was seen at least ten times. The chain carries TRBV6-1 and TRBJ2-2; no definite D call. Looked up from germline, CDR1 is MNHNS and CDR2 is SASEGT. V was clipped by 1 base and J by 5 bases, with 11 bases between them. There are 15 residues in the CDR3. DNA of the CDR3: TGTGCCAGCAGTGAAGTGGTCATTGGAACCGGGGAGCTGTTTTTT. Its translation: CASSEVVIGTGELFF.

This chain connects TRBV7-3 to TRBJ1-1, with D uncertain. The CDR3 sequence is 13 residues long. V lost 3 bases and J lost 3, with 8 bases in between. CDR1 and CDR2 (germline): SGHTA, FQGTGA. The CDR3 DNA is TGTGCCAGCAGCTTCGGTGGAGACACTGAAGCTTTCTTT. Translation gives CASSFGGDTEAFF.

Concerning this clonotype: A much larger clone sits a single nucleotide away, making a read error possible. The chain combines TRBV29-1 with TRBJ1-1; D is uncertain. CDR3 length: 13 amino acids. The germline V gene encodes CDR1 SQVTM and CDR2 ANQGSEA. The CDR3 spells CGASRSSLSEAFF. Written as DNA, the CDR3 is TGCGGCGCCTCAAGGAGCTCACTATCTGAAGCTTTCTTT.

This CDR3 reads CASSLGGFRQPQHF. CDR3 sequence (DNA): TGCGCCAGCAGCTTGGGCGGTTTTCGTCAGCCCCAGCATTTT. This chain joins TRBV5-1 and TRBJ1-5; unclear D gene. This CDR3 spans 14 amino acids. V was pared by 0 bases and J by 6 bases, with 10 bases between. Germline CDR1 reads SGHRS; CDR2 reads YFSETQ. Full variable domain (rest looked up from reference TRBV5-1 and TRBJ1-5): KAGVTQTPRYLIKTRGQQVTLSCSPISGHRSVSWYQQTPGQGLQFLFEYFSETQRNKGNFPGRFSGRQFSNSRSEMNVSTLELGDSALYLCASSLGGFRQPQHFGDGTRLSIL.

This clonotype was counted a few times. The CDR3 end shows no conserved phenylalanine or tryptophan, and so a read error is likely. V and J are TRBV20-1 and TRBJ2-7, with 11 nucleotides matching TRBD2. Unmatched junction bases numbered 10, after V lost 6 bases and J lost 6 bases. Looked up from germline, CDR1 is DFQATT and CDR2 is SNEGSKA (reference sequence). This CDR3 comprises 14 residues. The CDR3, as DNA: TGCAGTGCCCTAACTAGCGGGAGCGTATCCGAGCAGTACTCC. Encoded protein: CSALTSGSVSEQYS.

The rearrangement joins TRBV5-1 to TRBJ2-7; 7 bases fit TRBD1. V lost 4 bases, J lost 3 bases, and 7 bases stayed unmatched. Germline CDR1 reads SGHRS; CDR2 reads YFSETQ. The CDR3 loop spans 14 amino acids. The CDR3: CASSQDRPGYEQYF. CDR3 sequence (DNA): TGCGCCAGCAGCCAGGACAGGCCGGGCTACGAGCAGTACTTC.

This clonotype was observed at least ten times. The rearrangement links TRBV5-1 to TRBJ2-1, with a possible D match to TRBD1 (6 bases). The CDR3 has 15 residues. The germline V gene encodes CDR1 SGHRS and CDR2 YFSETQ. The ends were cut back, 4 bases at V and 0 bases at J, with 11 bases in the middle. The CDR3 DNA sequence: TGCGCCAGCAGCACAGGACAGAGCTCCTACAATGAGCAGTTCTTC. It specifies CASSTGQSSYNEQFF.

The genes are TRBV4-3 and TRBJ1-1; possibly TRBD1 for D (6 bases). V lost 0 bases and J lost 6, with 20 bases in between. CDR3 size: 17 residues. CDR1 is LGHNA and CDR2 is YSLEER in the germline V gene. The CDR3 loop is CASSQDYRDTFISEAFF. The CDR3 region has the DNA TGCGCCAGCAGCCAAGACTACCGGGACACATTTATCTCTGAAGCTTTCTTT.

The chain employs TRBV5-1 and TRBJ1-1; D is possibly TRBD1 (6 bases). V was pared by 4 bases and J by 6 bases, with 13 bases between. From germline, CDR1 is SGHRS and CDR2 YFSETQ. The CDR3 totals 13 residues. CDR3: CASSRTQGSEAFF. The CDR3 nucleotides read TGCGCCAGCAGCCGAACACAGGGATCTGAAGCTTTCTTT.